This TCR beta chain comes out of a study of control samples from healthy donors and cancer patients. This CDR3 is 11 amino acids long. Trimming left V 2 bases short and J 5 bases short, with 3 bases between. The germline V gene encodes CDR1 MDHEN and CDR2 SYDVKM. Worth noting for this clone: Other DNA sequences from this sample encode an identical CDR3 as well.

Profiling relied on immunoSEQ multiplex PCR, and the TCRdb table lists in-frame clones only, not all of them. This sample has approximately 150,000 clones; nearly 96% occur once, and the top ten carry around 0.92%. Sequencing input: blood. The chain couples TRBV28 to TRBJ1-1; D gene uncertain. The receptor was isolated from a woman in her thirties in good health. CDR3 loop: CASSLRTEAFF. In DNA form, the CDR3 reads TGTGCCAGCAGTTTAAGAACTGAAGCTTTCTTT.